Listed here are 5 T cell receptor beta chains from one sample, sequenced in a study of regulatory T cells in long-lasting Graves disease. CDR3 regions were amplified by Arm-PCR using iRepertoire HTBI primers to build TCR beta libraries. In TCRdb, the multiplex PCR reads were re-called with MiXCR into one record per CDR3 protein. This sample has around 500,000 distinct CDR3 sequences; around 13% occur once, and the top ten carry almost 9%. As to time point: newly diagnosed GD, antithyroid drugs for less than 3 months. The TCR library was prepared using RNA isolated from PBMCs. The same data also went into a second study, on T cells in Graves' hyperthyroidism and ophthalmopathy.

Material: peripheral blood mononuclear cells (PBMCs), obtained at new diagnosis, from a patient treated with antithyroid drugs. These receptors all stem from a woman under 40 with Graves disease.

V usage is TRBV6-1 and J usage is TRBJ1-5; the D gene is possibly TRBD1 (5 bases). There are 15 residues in the CDR3. The V end lost 8 bases, the J end lost 0 bases, and 14 bases lay between the germline ends. CDR1 MNHNS and CDR2 SASEGT come from the germline V gene. CDR3 sequence reads: CASDFQGYSNQPQHF. The CDR3 DNA reads as TGTGCCAGCGACTTCCAGGGATATAGCAATCAGCCCCAGCATTTT.

In its sample, this clonotype was seen many times. This rearrangement joins TRBV20-1 to TRBJ2-3; 9 bases agree with TRBD2. The CDR3 runs 16 residues. The V gene end was trimmed by 6 bases and the J gene end by 0 bases; junction bases not matched to a gene: 10. CDR1 and CDR2 from the germline V gene are DFQATT and SNEGSKA (reference sequence). This CDR3 is CSALAGVWASTDTQYF. CDR3 nucleotide sequence: TGCAGTGCATTAGCGGGAGTATGGGCTAGCACAGATACGCAGTATTTT.

This clonotype came up a few times. CDR3 in DNA: TGTGCCAGCAGCCCCATAGCGGGACCCACAGATACGCAGTATTTT. It is translated as CASSPIAGPTDTQYF. This sequence joins TRBV7-3 and TRBJ2-3; TRBD2 agrees at 8 bases. Per germline, CDR1 SGHTA and CDR2 FQGTGA. Losses at the gene ends were 5 bases for V and 2 bases for J; bases not matched to a gene: 6. The CDR3 is made up of 15 amino acids.

Notes on this clonotype: A far larger clone is one nucleotide away, so this likely arose from a read error. DNA for the CDR3: TGTGCCAGCAGCTCATGGAGGCTTCGGGACTCCTACAATGAGCAGTACTTC. Encoded protein: CASSSWRLRDSYNEQYF. The genes are TRBV11-2 and TRBJ2-5; tentatively, D is TRBD2 (6 bases). V was clipped by 4 bases and J by 11 bases, with 29 bases between them. The germline V gene encodes CDR1 SGHAT and CDR2 FQNNGV. The CDR3 totals 17 residues.

This clonotype was recorded at least ten times. The J gene is TRBJ1-3, the V gene TRBV7-8, with D unclear. V lost 4 bases and J 13 bases, leaving 11 bases between the germline ends. The CDR3 totals 11 residues. The V gene's germline CDR1 is SGHVS and CDR2 FQNEAQ. CDR3 region: CASSSHKFIYF. The CDR3 DNA reads as TGTGCCAGCAGCTCACATAAGTTTATATATTTT. Full variable domain (rest looked up from reference TRBV7-8 and TRBJ1-3): GAGVSQSPRYKVAKRGQDVALRCDPISGHVSLFWYQQALGQGPEFLTYFQNEAQLDKSGLPSDRFFAERPEGSVSTLKIQRTQQEDSAVYLCASSSHKFIYFGEGSWLTVV.